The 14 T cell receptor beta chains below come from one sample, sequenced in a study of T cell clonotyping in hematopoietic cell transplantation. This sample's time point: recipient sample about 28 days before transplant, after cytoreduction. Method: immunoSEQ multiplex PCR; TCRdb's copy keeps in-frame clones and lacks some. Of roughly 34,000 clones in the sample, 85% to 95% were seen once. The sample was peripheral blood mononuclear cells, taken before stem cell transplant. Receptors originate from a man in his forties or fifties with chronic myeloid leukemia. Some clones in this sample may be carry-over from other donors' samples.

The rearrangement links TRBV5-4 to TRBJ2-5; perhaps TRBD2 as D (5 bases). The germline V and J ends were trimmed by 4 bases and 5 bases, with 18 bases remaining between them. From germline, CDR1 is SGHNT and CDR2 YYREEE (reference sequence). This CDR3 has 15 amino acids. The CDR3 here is CASSTKLASIETQYF. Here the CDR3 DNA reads TGTGCCAGCAGCACCAAGCTAGCATCTATTGAGACCCAGTACTTC.

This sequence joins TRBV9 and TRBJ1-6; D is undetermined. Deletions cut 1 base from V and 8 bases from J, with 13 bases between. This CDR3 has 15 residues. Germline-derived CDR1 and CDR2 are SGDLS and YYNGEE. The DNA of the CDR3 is TGTGCCAGCAGCGTATCCGGTTATGGGGATTCACCCCTCCACTTT. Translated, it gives CASSVSGYGDSPLHF.

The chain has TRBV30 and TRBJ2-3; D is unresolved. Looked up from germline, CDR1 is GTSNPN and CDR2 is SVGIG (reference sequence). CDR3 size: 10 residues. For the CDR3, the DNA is TGTGCTACGGGTGAAGATACGCAGTATTTT. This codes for CATGEDTQYF.

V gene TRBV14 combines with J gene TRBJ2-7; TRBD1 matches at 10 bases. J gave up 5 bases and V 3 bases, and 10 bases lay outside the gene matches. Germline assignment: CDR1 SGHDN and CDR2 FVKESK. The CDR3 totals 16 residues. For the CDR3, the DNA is TGTGCCAGCAGCCATCTCCGGGACAGGGGTTTCAACGAGCAGTACTTC. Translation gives CASSHLRDRGFNEQYF. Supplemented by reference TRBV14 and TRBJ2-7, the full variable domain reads EAGVTQFPSHSVIEKGQTVTLRCDPISGHDNLYWYRRVMGKEIKFLLHFVKESKQDESGMPNNRFLAERTGGTYSTLKVQPAELEDSGVYFCASSHLRDRGFNEQYFGPGTRLTVT.

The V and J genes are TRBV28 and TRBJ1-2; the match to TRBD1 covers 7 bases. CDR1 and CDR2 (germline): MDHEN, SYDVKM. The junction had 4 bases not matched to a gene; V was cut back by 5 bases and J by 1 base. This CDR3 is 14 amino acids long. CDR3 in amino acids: CASSRQGGNYGYTF. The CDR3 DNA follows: TGTGCCAGCAGTCGACAGGGAGGTAACTATGGCTACACCTTC.

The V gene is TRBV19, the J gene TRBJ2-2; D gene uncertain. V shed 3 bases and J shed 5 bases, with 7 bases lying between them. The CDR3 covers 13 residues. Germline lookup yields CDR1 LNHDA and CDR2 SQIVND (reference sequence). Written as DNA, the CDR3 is TGTGCCAGTAGTATTCTGGCAACCGGGGAGCTGTTTTTT. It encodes CASSILATGELFF.

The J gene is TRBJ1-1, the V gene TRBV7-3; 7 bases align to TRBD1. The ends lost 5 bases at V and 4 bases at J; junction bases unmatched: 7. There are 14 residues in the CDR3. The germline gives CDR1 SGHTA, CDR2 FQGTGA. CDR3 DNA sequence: TGTGCCAGCAGCCAGACAGGGATGAGCACTGAAGCTTTCTTT. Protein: CASSQTGMSTEAFF. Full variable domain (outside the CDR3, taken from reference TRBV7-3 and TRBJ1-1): GAGVSQTPSNKVTEKGKYVELRCDPISGHTALYWYRQSLGQGPEFLIYFQGTGAADDSGLPNDRFFAVRPEGSVSTLKIQRTERGDSAVYLCASSQTGMSTEAFFGQGTRLTVV.

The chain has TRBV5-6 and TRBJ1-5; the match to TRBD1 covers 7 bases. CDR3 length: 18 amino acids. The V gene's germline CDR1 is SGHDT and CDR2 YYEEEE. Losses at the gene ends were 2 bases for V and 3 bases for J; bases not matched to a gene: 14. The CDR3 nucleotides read TGTGCCAGCAGCTTAGGGAGACAGGGCCTTTCCTTCAATCAGCCCCAGCATTTT. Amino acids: CASSLGRQGLSFNQPQHF.

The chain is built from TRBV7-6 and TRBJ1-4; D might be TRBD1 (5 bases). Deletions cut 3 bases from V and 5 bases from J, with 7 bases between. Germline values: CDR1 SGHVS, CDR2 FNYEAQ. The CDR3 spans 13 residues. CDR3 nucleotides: TGTGCCAGCAGCTTTGGGACGAATGAAAAACTGTTTTTT. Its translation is CASSFGTNEKLFF.

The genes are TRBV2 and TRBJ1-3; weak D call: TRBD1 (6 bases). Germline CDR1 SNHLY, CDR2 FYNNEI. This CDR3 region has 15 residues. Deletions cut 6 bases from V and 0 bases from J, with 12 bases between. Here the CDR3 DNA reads TGTGCCAGCAGGTTACAGGGAACCTCTGGAAACACCATATATTTT. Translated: CASRLQGTSGNTIYF.

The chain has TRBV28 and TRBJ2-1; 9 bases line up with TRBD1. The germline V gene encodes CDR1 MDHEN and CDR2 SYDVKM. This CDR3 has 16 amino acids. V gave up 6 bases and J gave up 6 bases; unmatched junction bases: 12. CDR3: CASRRGGDRARNEQFF. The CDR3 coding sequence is TGTGCCAGCAGAAGGGGTGGGGACAGGGCTCGCAATGAGCAGTTCTTC.

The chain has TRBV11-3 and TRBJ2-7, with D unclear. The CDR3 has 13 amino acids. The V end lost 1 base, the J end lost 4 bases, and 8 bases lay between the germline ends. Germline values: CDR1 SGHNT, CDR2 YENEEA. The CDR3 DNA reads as TGTGCCAGCAGCTTAGGAGTCTCGTACGAGCAGTACTTC. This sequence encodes CASSLGVSYEQYF.

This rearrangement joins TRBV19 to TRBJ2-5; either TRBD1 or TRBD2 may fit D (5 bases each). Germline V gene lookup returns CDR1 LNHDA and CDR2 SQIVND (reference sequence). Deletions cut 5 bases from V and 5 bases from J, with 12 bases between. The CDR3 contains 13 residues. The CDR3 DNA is TGTGCCAGTAGTCCCCAGGGCGGGGAGACCCAGTACTTC. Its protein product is CASSPQGGETQYF.

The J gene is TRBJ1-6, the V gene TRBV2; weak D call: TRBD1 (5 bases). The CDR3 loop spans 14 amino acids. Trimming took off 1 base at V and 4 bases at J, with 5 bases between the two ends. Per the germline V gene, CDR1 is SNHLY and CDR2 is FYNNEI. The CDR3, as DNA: TGTGCCAGCAGTGAAGACAGGTATAATTCACCCCTCCACTTT. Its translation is CASSEDRYNSPLHF.